This T cell receptor (beta chain) was captured in a study of T-cell memory formation after mild COVID-19 (dated by TCRdb to the early 2020s). Some background on the complete study: TCR sequence clusters from the two donors were largely donor specific. Longitudinal TCRalpha and TCRbeta repertoire sequencing tracked T-cell clones expanding and contracting after mild COVID-19 in a couple of donors. The cohort was made up of two young adult volunteers, one female and one male, who were previously healthy. Overall results and qualifications from the work: Contracting CD4+ clones turned up mainly in the CM and EM memory subsets, whereas EMRA was where CD8+ clones were enriched. The second-wave clones that peaked on day 37 were not confirmed to be SARS-CoV-2 specific. Some responding clones were detected in pre-infection memory, suggesting pre-existing cross-reactive memory T cells joined the SARS-CoV-2 response. Balanced CD4/CD8 phenotypes were observed for clones contracting from day 15 to 85, whereas a bias towards CD4+ was observed for a second wave of clones expanding from day 15 to 37. Only a couple of mild cases were covered by the study, and larger cohorts that include severe cases with pre-infection samples were considered necessary.

Ficoll-Paque density gradient centrifugation was the method used to isolate PBMCs. The sequencing machine was an Illumina NovaSeq 6000. Using 5'RACE with constant-segment primers, TCRalpha and TCRbeta cDNA libraries were constructed, with sample barcodes and unique molecular identifiers added in the process. RNA was extracted from every sample with Trizol reagent. Library amplification was performed in two PCR steps, and a second sample barcode and Illumina TruSeq adapters were introduced in the second step. Sequencing of libraries was performed on an Illumina NovaSeq with 2 x 150 bp paired-end reads. As for how the authors treated the data: With migec v1.2.7, reads were demultiplexed and then collapsed into UMI-guided consensus sequences. With mixcr v2.1.11, UMI consensuses were aligned to TRA and TRB V and J templates and assembled into clonotypes. Clonotypes were classified as expanded or contracted when called significant by both edgeR and NoisET, with noise models trained on biological replicates. For edgeR calls, the cutoffs were a false discovery rate-adjusted p below 0.01 and a log2 fold-change threshold of 1. As an exploratory analysis of dynamics, max-normalized trajectories of the 1000 most abundant clonotypes were examined by PCA with hierarchical clustering. Separately sequenced CD4+ and CD8+ repertoires were used to assign the CD4 or CD8 phenotype of responding clones. TCRdb reprocessed the public reads (quality trimming at Q25 with fastp, clone calling with MiXCR) and kept in-frame beta chains. Each CDR3 protein gets just one entry, which takes the most common genes and DNA from the rows behind it. The V and J calls and clone size are TCRdb's, not the authors'. In all, the sample holds roughly 350,000 distinct CDR3 sequences, and roughly an eighth of those were seen once. The top ten hold 20% to 25% of the sample.

On this clonotype: What this receptor recognizes is not known. Qualities for individual bases were not recorded, and no much larger clone is one base off.

V lost 6 bases and J lost 1 base, and the count of bases not matched to a germline gene is 8. Reading the germline V gene (reference sequence) gives CDR1 DFQATT and CDR2 SNEGSKA. The CDR3 runs 15 amino acids, cysteine and phenylalanine included. Only the CDR3 region is kept as DNA, spanning 45 bases read in frame from base 1. The sample was PBMCs or a T cell subset sorted from them (not recorded which). This chain is built from TRBV20-1 and TRBJ2-3, and TRBD2 aligns with 9 junction nucleotides. This clonotype was sampled from a man in his late teens or twenties who had mild COVID-19 (a few samples of this study predate the infection). The sample titles of this study are shuffled in the database, so cell type and time point are left out; the donor was told from shared clones. The sequenced DNA is TGCAGTGCAACTACTAGCGGGTGGGGCACAGATACGCAGTATTTT. Translated, this is CSATTSGWGTDTQYF.